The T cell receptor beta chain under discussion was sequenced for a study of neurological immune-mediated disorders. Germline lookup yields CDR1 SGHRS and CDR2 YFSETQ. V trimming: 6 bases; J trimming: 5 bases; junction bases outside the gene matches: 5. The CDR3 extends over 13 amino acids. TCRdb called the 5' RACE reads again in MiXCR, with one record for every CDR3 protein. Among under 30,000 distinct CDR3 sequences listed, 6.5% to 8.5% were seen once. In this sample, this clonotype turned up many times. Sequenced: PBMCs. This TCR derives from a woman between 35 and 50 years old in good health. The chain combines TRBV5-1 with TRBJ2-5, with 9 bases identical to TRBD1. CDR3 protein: CASMTGGSETQYF. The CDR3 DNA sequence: TGCGCCAGCATGACAGGGGGATCCGAGACCCAGTACTTC. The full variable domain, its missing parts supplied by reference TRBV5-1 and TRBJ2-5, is KAGVTQTPRYLIKTRGQQVTLSCSPISGHRSVSWYQQTPGQGLQFLFEYFSETQRNKGNFPGRFSGRQFSNSRSEMNVSTLELGDSALYLCASMTGGSETQYFGPGTRLLVL.